Listed below are T cell receptor beta chains from one sample, sequenced in a study of shared clonotypes between healthy human individuals. The protocol was immunoSEQ multiplex PCR, while the TCRdb copy is restricted to in-frame clones and leaves out a portion. The sample yields about 2.2 million clones, 80% to 95% seen once. The sequenced material came from naive CD8+ T cells from PBMCs. All receptors derive from a man younger than 35 in good health. Some clones in this sample may be carry-over from other donors' samples. The CDR3 runs from the conserved cysteine through the conserved F or W. The D gene is left open where the match is weak. A row's size may be missing; if present it is once, few, many or a size class.

clone size	D gene	J gene	V gene	CDR3 DNA	CDR3 protein
NA	NA	TRBJ2-1	TRBV4-1	TGCGCCAGCAAAGGGGGGTACAATGAGCAGTTCTTC	CASKGGYNEQFF
NA	NA	TRBJ2-7	TRBV6-4	TGTGCCAGCTCATACTACGAGCAGTACTTC	CASSYYEQYF
NA	TRBD1	TRBJ1-1	TRBV6-5	TGTGCCAGCAGTCTAAGACAGGGTTTGAACACTGAAGCTTTCTTT	CASSLRQGLNTEAFF
few	TRBD2	TRBJ2-1	TRBV27	TGTGCCAGCAGTTTCCGGACTAGCGGCTACAATGAGCAGTTCTTC	CASSFRTSGYNEQFF
NA	TRBD1	TRBJ2-7	TRBV19	TGTGCCAGTAGTATTTCCGGGACAGCGGCCTACGAGCAGTACTTC	CASSISGTAAYEQYF
NA	NA	TRBJ2-3	TRBV21-1	TGTGCCAGCAGCAAAGCGGTGGGTAATGATACGCAGTATTTT	CASSKAVGNDTQYF
NA	NA	TRBJ1-2	TRBV11-1	TGTGCCAGCAGCTTAGCTCCGAGCCCTAACTATGGCTACACCTTC	CASSLAPSPNYGYTF
NA	NA	TRBJ1-2	TRBV27	TGTGCCAGCCTAGGCAGCGGGGCGTATGGCTACACCTTC	CASLGSGAYGYTF
NA	TRBD2	TRBJ2-3	TRBV7-2	TGTGCCAGCAGCTTAGCGGGAGGGCTCGCAGATACGCAGTATTTT	CASSLAGGLADTQYF
NA	NA	TRBJ2-7	TRBV9	TGTGCCAGCAGCCCGAGCGCACGGGTGGTCGACGAGCAGTACTTC	CASSPSARVVDEQYF
NA	NA	TRBJ2-3	TRBV5-6	TGTGCCAGCAGTCGTCGACAGGAGGAAATGGCAGATACGCAGTATTTT	CASSRRQEEMADTQYF
NA	NA	TRBJ1-5	TRBV5-8	TGTGCCAGCAGCTTGGTTGTTCAGCCCCAGCATTTT	CASSLVVQPQHF
once	TRBD1	TRBJ1-4	TRBV11-2	TGTGCCAGCAGCCCCCGGGACAGGGGGCCTGAAAAACTGTTTTTT	CASSPRDRGPEKLFF
NA	TRBD1	TRBJ2-6	TRBV23-1	TGCGCCAGCAGGACGACAGGGGTAGTCTCTGGGGCCAACGTCCTGACTTTC	CASRTTGVVSGANVLTF
NA	NA	TRBJ2-7	TRBV5-1	TGCGCCAGCAGCTTGGACAGGGACAAGGGCTACGAGCAGTACTTC	CASSLDRDKGYEQYF
once	NA	TRBJ2-2	TRBV13	TGTGCCAGCAGCCTAGGTCGGGGGGAGCTGTTTTTT	CASSLGRGELFF
NA	NA	TRBJ2-2	TRBV7-9	TGTGCCAGCAGAACTTCGGACGTTTCACCCGGGGAGCTGTTTTTT	CASRTSDVSPGELFF
NA	NA	TRBJ2-3	TRBV28	TGTGCCACAGGCCTCGTCCAGATACCGCAGTATTTT	CATGLVQIPQYF
NA	TRBD2	TRBJ2-3	TRBV9	TGTGCCAGCAGCGTAGCAGCGGGAGTTGGGGGTAGCACAGATACGCAGTATTTT	CASSVAAGVGGSTDTQYF
NA	NA	TRBJ2-7	TRBV5-4	TGTGCCAGCAGCTTGGGGACGGCCTCCTACGAGCAGTACTTC	CASSLGTASYEQYF
NA	TRBD2	TRBJ2-7	TRBV9	TGTGCCAGCAGCGTAGGCCTAGCGGGAGTGTACGAGCAGTACTTC	CASSVGLAGVYEQYF
NA	NA	TRBJ1-5	TRBV6-1	TGTGCCAGCAGTGAAACAGGTTGGGGCAATCAGCCCCAGCATTTT	CASSETGWGNQPQHF
NA	TRBD2	TRBJ2-7	TRBV11-1	TGTGCCAGCAGCCCCCTAGCGGGAGTGGGCGAGCAGTACTTC	CASSPLAGVGEQYF
NA	TRBD2	TRBJ2-7	TRBV6-1	TGTGCCAGCAGAGCGGACCGCGGGGGGGGCTACGAGCAGTACTTC	CASRADRGGGYEQYF
NA	NA	TRBJ1-4	TRBV6-1	TGTGCCAGCAGTGAAGCGAGATACCTCCGGGAAAAACTGTTTTTT	CASSEARYLREKLFF
NA	NA	TRBJ2-7	TRBV5-4	TGTGCCAGCAGCTTCCCGTTCGGCGATGCCAGCTACGAGCAGTACTTC	CASSFPFGDASYEQYF
once	NA	TRBJ1-2	TRBV7-8	TGTGCCAGCAGCCTCAGGGCAGCTACTAACTATGGCTACACCTTC	CASSLRAATNYGYTF
NA	NA	TRBJ2-7	TRBV2	TGTGCCAGCTCTAGTCGGCTAGCGATCTACGAGCAGTACTTC	CASSSRLAIYEQYF
NA	TRBD2	TRBJ2-2	TRBV27	TGTGCCAGCAGTTTGGCTAGCGGGAGGGCCCTCGGGACCGGGGAGCTGTTTTTT	CASSLASGRALGTGELFF
once	NA	TRBJ2-7	TRBV27	TGTGCCAGCAGCCCCCGGGCAACCTACGAGCAGTACTTC	CASSPRATYEQYF
NA	NA	TRBJ1-1	TRBV6-1	TGTGCCAGCAGTGATCATGGGAACACTGAAGCTTTCTTT	CASSDHGNTEAFF
NA	NA	TRBJ2-7	TRBV4-3	TGCGCCAGCAGCCAATCCCGGGGACATCCGTACGAGCAGTACTTC	CASSQSRGHPYEQYF
NA	NA	TRBJ1-2	TRBV4-3	TGCGCCAGCAGCCCATCCCTGGGCAGGACCAACAAGGGGCATGGCTACACCTTC	CASSPSLGRTNKGHGYTF
NA	NA	TRBJ1-4	TRBV4-3	TGCGCCAGCAGCCAAGATCAGGAAAAACTGTTTTTT	CASSQDQEKLFF
NA	NA	TRBJ2-3	TRBV2	TGTGCCAGCCGGGGCGGCGCAGATACGCAGTATTTT	CASRGGADTQYF
NA	TRBD2	TRBJ2-1	TRBV30	TGTGCCTTTACGGGGCTAGCGGGTGATTACAATGAGCAGTTCTTC	CAFTGLAGDYNEQFF
NA	TRBD1	TRBJ1-2	TRBV7-2	TGTGCCAGCGAATCCGACAGGGACTATGGCTACACCTTC	CASESDRDYGYTF
NA	NA	TRBJ2-3	TRBV13	TGTGCCAGCAGCTTACAGCCAGATACGCAGTATTTT	CASSLQPDTQYF
NA	NA	TRBJ2-5	TRBV18	TGTGCCAGCTCACCTAACAACGGGTTTGAGACCCAGTACTTC	CASSPNNGFETQYF
NA	NA	TRBJ2-7	TRBV2	TGTGCCAGCAGTGGTTCTAGGTCGTACGAGCAGTACTTC	CASSGSRSYEQYF
NA	NA	TRBJ1-1	TRBV25-1	TGTGCCAGCGGAACAAGCGGGGGAGAGACTGAAGCTTTCTTT	CASGTSGGETEAFF
NA	NA	TRBJ2-1	TRBV27	TGTGCCAGCAGTCCAGAAACAGGGTACAATGAGCAGTTCTTC	CASSPETGYNEQFF
NA	NA	TRBJ2-7	TRBV27	TGTGCCAGCAGTATAATACAGGGCGGCGAGCAGTACTTC	CASSIIQGGEQYF
NA	TRBD2	TRBJ2-1	TRBV7-9	TGTGCCAGCAGCTTGGCAGGGGGGCCTAGCGGGAGGAATGAGCAGTTCTTC	CASSLAGGPSGRNEQFF
NA	NA	TRBJ2-2	TRBV6-5	TGTGCCAGTTCCTCCGGTCAGCCCGGGGAGCTGTTTTTT	CASSSGQPGELFF
NA	NA	TRBJ2-1	TRBV11-2	TGTGCCAGCAGCTTAAAATCAGGGGCTTGGAATGAGCAGTTCTTC	CASSLKSGAWNEQFF
NA	NA	TRBJ1-4	TRBV7-9	TGTGCCAGCAGCTCAGGATCAGTCAATAATGAAAAACTGTTTTTT	CASSSGSVNNEKLFF
NA	TRBD1	TRBJ1-2	TRBV11-2	TGTGCCAGCAGCTACCGGGACAGGGGCTATGGCTACACCTTC	CASSYRDRGYGYTF
NA	TRBD2	TRBJ2-3	TRBV9	TGTGCCAGCAGCGTAGCGGGACTAGCGGTAGATACGCAGTATTTT	CASSVAGLAVDTQYF
NA	NA	TRBJ1-2	TRBV28	TGTGCCAGCAGTATGCCCGGGACACATAACTATGGCTACACCTTC	CASSMPGTHNYGYTF
NA	TRBD2	TRBJ2-1	TRBV27	TGTGCCAGCATCCTAGCGGTCACCTCGGGGCACAATGAGCAGTTCTTC	CASILAVTSGHNEQFF
NA	NA	TRBJ2-7	TRBV28	TGTGCCAGCAAATTCGGCAGGGACCCCTACGAGCAGTACTTC	CASKFGRDPYEQYF
NA	NA	TRBJ2-3	TRBV5-4	TGTGCCAGCAGCTTGGTAGTCGCAGATACGCAGTATTTT	CASSLVVADTQYF
few	NA	TRBJ1-1	TRBV2	TGTGCCAGCAGTGACCGCGACGGCACTGAAGCTTTCTTT	CASSDRDGTEAFF
once	NA	TRBJ1-1	TRBV19	TGTGCCAGTAGTATAGGTCACCTTGAAGCTTTCTTT	CASSIGHLEAFF
NA	NA	TRBJ1-1	TRBV27	TGTGCCAGCAGCTCCCCTATCAGGGAACTGAACACTGAAGCTTTCTTT	CASSSPIRELNTEAFF
NA	NA	TRBJ1-5	TRBV28	TGTGCCAGCAGTTCGCAGGGAATTCGCAATCAGCCCCAGCATTTT	CASSSQGIRNQPQHF